Shown below are 5 T cell receptor beta chains from a single sample sequenced in a study of T-cell reconstitution after alpha-beta-depleted transplantation in children (dated by TCRdb to 2016 to 2017). The library was made by PCR. TCRdb shows the sequencer as Illumina HiSeq 2500. Molecular barcoding was employed in the preparation of TCR libraries, with unique molecular identifiers being used to normalize TCRbeta repertoire quantification. In TCRdb, the public reads were trimmed at Q25 with fastp and aligned with MiXCR, with productive beta chains retained. Every distinct CDR3 protein forms one entry, paired with its most common genes and DNA. This sample gives hundreds of thousands of distinct CDR3 sequences in total; approximately 16% of them show up just once. The ten biggest clones cover approximately 1% of the sample. The sample was PBMCs from the stem cell graft donor, taken from the stem cell graft. The receptors shown here come from a human donor who donated a stem cell graft to a child with acute myeloid leukemia.

V is TRBV29-1 and J is TRBJ1-2, with unresolved D. V lost 0 bases to trimming and J lost 4 bases, with 12 bases between them. The CDR3 sequence is 14 residues long. Germline CDR1 and CDR2: SQVTM and ANQGSEA. The CDR3 region has the DNA TGCAGCGTTGAAGATCCGGGAAGGTCCTATGGCTACACCTTC. Protein: CSVEDPGRSYGYTF.

This clonotype was seen a handful of times. The chain carries TRBV7-2 and TRBJ2-7, with D perhaps matching TRBD1 (5 bases). V was trimmed by 4 bases and J by 2 bases, leaving 9 bases between them. The CDR3 sequence is 13 residues long. Germline-derived CDR1 and CDR2 are SGHTA and FQGNSA. CDR3 sequence reads: CASSSDNPYEQYF. In DNA form, the CDR3 reads TGTGCCAGCAGCTCGGACAACCCCTACGAGCAGTACTTC.

This clonotype was found many times. V is TRBV15 and J is TRBJ2-7, with a possible D match to TRBD2 (5 bases). Germline CDR1 LNHNV, CDR2 YYDKDF (reference sequence). The CDR3 loop spans 13 amino acids. Trimming cost V 1 base and J 3 bases, with 7 bases left between them. The chain's CDR3 is CATSRVEGYEQYF. CDR3 nucleotide sequence: TGTGCCACCAGCAGAGTCGAGGGCTACGAGCAGTACTTC.

This clonotype has ten or more counts. Here the CDR3 reads CSVAGSRRYNEQFF. The CDR3 nucleotides read TGCAGCGTTGCCGGTTCCAGACGCTACAATGAGCAGTTCTTC. The chain combines TRBV29-1 with TRBJ2-1; D is unresolved. The CDR3 totals 14 residues. V shed 4 bases and J shed 3 bases, with 13 bases lying between them. The germline V gene has CDR1 SQVTM and CDR2 ANQGSEA.

In its sample, this clonotype was seen many times. V usage is TRBV20-1 and J usage is TRBJ1-5, with 10 bases that match TRBD1. The CDR3 consists of 16 residues. Germline assignment: CDR1 DFQATT and CDR2 SNEGSKA (reference sequence). V gave up 6 bases and J gave up 5 bases; unmatched junction bases: 13. Written as DNA, the CDR3 is TGCAGTGCACTAGGGACAGGGGATTTACGGGATCAGCCCCAGCATTTT. Translation gives CSALGTGDLRDQPQHF.